A single sample is the source of the 29 T cell receptor beta chains below, sequenced in a study of breast tumors, draining lymph nodes, adjacent tissues. The lymph nodes were axillary draining lymph nodes from breast cancer patients. In TCRdb, the multiplex PCR reads were re-called with MiXCR into one record per CDR3 protein. Seen here are about 180,000 distinct CDR3 sequences, approximately 30% observed once, and the top ten hold approximately 3.9%. What was sequenced was axillary lymph node tissue. These receptors came from a female donor with breast cancer. Some clones in this sample may be carry-over from other donors' samples.

The chain is built from TRBV2 and TRBJ1-1; no firm D call. The V end lost 7 bases, the J end lost 7 bases, and 13 bases lay between the germline ends. CDR1 is SNHLY, CDR2 FYNNEI, per germline. The CDR3 covers 12 residues. The chain's CDR3 is CASIAGGVEAFF. CDR3 sequence (DNA): TGTGCCAGCATCGCCGGAGGAGTTGAAGCTTTCTTT. Full variable domain (remainder filled in from reference TRBV2 and TRBJ1-1): EPEVTQTPSHQVTQMGQEVILRCVPISNHLYFYWYRQILGQKVEFLVSFYNNEISEKSEIFDDQFSVERPDGSNFTLKIRSTKLEDSAMYFCASIAGGVEAFFGQGTRLTVV.

This clonotype occurred many times. The rearrangement uses TRBV12-3 or TRBV12-4 and TRBJ2-7; D unresolved. The CDR3 has 12 amino acids. V was cut by 3 bases and J by 5 bases, with 8 bases left in between. The CDR3 bases are TGTGCCAGCAGTTTGGGCCCCGACGAGCAGTACTTC. As protein: CASSLGPDEQYF.

The sample holds many counts of this clonotype. The chain recombines TRBV27 with TRBJ2-3; 8 bases line up with TRBD2. Germline assignment: CDR1 MNHEY and CDR2 SMNVEV (reference sequence). This CDR3 is built from 15 residues. V lost 5 bases to trimming and J lost 4 bases; unmatched junction nucleotides: 8. CDR3 amino acids: CASSRSGSGPDTQYF. DNA for the CDR3: TGTGCCAGCAGTAGGAGCGGGAGCGGGCCAGATACGCAGTATTTT.

This clonotype has at least ten counts. CDR3 DNA sequence: TGTGCCAGCAGCCAAGATCCTTTCCCCCTAGCGAGCTCCTACAATGAGCAGTTCTTC. It encodes CASSQDPFPLASSYNEQFF. The chain links TRBV14 to TRBJ2-1, with D perhaps matching TRBD2 (6 bases). The CDR3 totals 19 residues. From germline, CDR1 is SGHDN and CDR2 FVKESK. V shed 0 bases and J shed 0 bases, with 18 bases lying between them.

Many counts were recorded for this clonotype. The CDR3 protein is CASSLLTSGTSSYEQYF. CDR3 nucleotides: TGTGCCAGCAGCTTATTAACTAGCGGGACCAGCTCCTACGAGCAGTACTTC. V usage is TRBV7-9 and J usage is TRBJ2-7, with TRBD2 identical over 10 bases. J lost 0 bases, V lost 2 bases, and 7 bases had no gene match. The CDR3 sequence is 17 residues long. Germline values: CDR1 SEHNR, CDR2 FQNEAQ (reference sequence).

On this clonotype itself: A clone one base away is much larger, so this may be a read error. This chain joins TRBV30 and TRBJ2-5; TRBD2 is a possible D gene (6 bases). The germline gives CDR1 GTSNPN, CDR2 SVGIG (reference sequence). Trimming pared 8 bases from V and 7 bases from J, leaving 17 bases between. The CDR3 length is 12 residues. As DNA, the CDR3 is TGTGCCAGGACCCCCTTGGGGGGGACCCAGTACTTC. Its translation is CARTPLGGTQYF.

This clonotype was seen more than once but under ten times. This sequence joins TRBV5-4 and TRBJ2-2, with D possibly being TRBD1 or TRBD2 (5 bases each). Trimming left V 4 bases short and J 6 bases short, with 13 bases between. Germline CDR1 reads SGHNT; CDR2 reads YYREEE (reference sequence). The CDR3 contains 14 residues. CDR3 sequence: CASSEGKGAGELFF. CDR3 DNA: TGTGCCAGCAGCGAGGGGAAAGGGGCCGGGGAGCTGTTTTTT.

As concerns this clonotype: At one boundary the junction diverges from the germline segment, which might be a read error. The chain joins TRBV11-2 to TRBJ2-4, with 9 bases matching TRBD1. The CDR3 is 19 amino acids. Germline V lookup: CDR1 SGHAT, CDR2 FQNNGV. The chain's CDR3 is CAGSARTGGEGLAKNIQYF. CDR3 sequence (DNA): TGTGCCGGCAGCGCCAGAACAGGGGGCGAGGGCTTAGCCAAAAACATTCAGTACTTC.

On this clonotype: Without the conserved terminal phenylalanine or tryptophan, this CDR3 likely stems from a read error. Because the CDR3's place on the DNA is in doubt, the DNA is left out and the CDR3 is given as listed by TCRdb. The chain combines TRBV2 with TRBJ2-2; the table names TRBD2, a call not compared with the DNA. Germline V gene sequence: CDR1 SNHLY, CDR2 FYNNEI. The CDR3 is 8 amino acids long, termini counted. CDR3 residues: CASSARLA.

This clonotype was seen a few times. This sequence may be a read error, since a much larger clone differs from it by one base. This chain joins TRBV30 and TRBJ2-3; D unresolved. CDR1 GTSNPN and CDR2 SVGIG come from the germline V gene (reference sequence). V was trimmed by 1 base and J by 0 bases, leaving 2 bases between them. The CDR3 is made up of 12 amino acids. As DNA, the CDR3 is TGTGCCTGGAGTGCTAGCACAGATACGCAGTATTTT. Protein: CAWSASTDTQYF.

This clonotype came up many times. The chain uses TRBV7-3 and TRBJ2-1, with 13 bases lining up with TRBD2. The CDR3 contains 14 residues. With 2 bases clipped from V and 11 bases from J, the junction kept 3 bases outside the gene matches. The V gene's germline CDR1 is SGHTA and CDR2 FQGTGA. The CDR3 DNA reads TGTGCCAGCAGCTTAGCACTAGCGGGAGGGAAGCAGTTCTTC. Amino acid sequence: CASSLALAGGKQFF.

This clonotype was seen at least ten times. This chain connects TRBV18 to TRBJ1-6; D might be TRBD1 (5 bases). Germline CDR1 and CDR2: KGHSH and LQKENI. CDR3 length equals 16 residues. With 3 bases removed from V and 7 bases from J, the gap between germline ends came to 16 bases. CDR3 residues: CASSPTSGGVNSPLHF. CDR3 bases: TGTGCCAGCTCACCCACCTCGGGAGGGGTAAATTCACCCCTCCACTTT.

The chain uses TRBV7-1 and TRBJ1-2; D gene ambiguous. TRBV7-1 is an ORF for which the function is uncertain. This CDR3 spans 15 amino acids. Trimming took off 3 bases at V and 8 bases at J, with 19 bases between the two ends. As DNA, the CDR3 is TGTGCCAGCAGCTCCGACCCGAGACTTGCGGGAGGCTACACCTTC. Protein sequence: CASSSDPRLAGGYTF.

The sample holds many counts of this clonotype. The chain combines TRBV3-1 with TRBJ2-1; D is uncertain. CDR1 is LGHDT, CDR2 YNNKEL, per germline (reference sequence). The CDR3 runs to 11 residues. Trimming removed 0 bases from V and 10 bases from J, with 4 bases in between. DNA of the CDR3: TGTGCCAGCAGCCAAGAACAAGAGCAGTTCTTC. It translates to CASSQEQEQFF.

Worth noting for this clonotype: A much larger clone sits a single nucleotide away, making a read error possible. The chain has TRBV20-1 and TRBJ2-7; the match to TRBD2 covers 10 bases. Germline loops: CDR1 DFQATT, CDR2 SNEGSKA (reference sequence). This CDR3 spans 15 amino acids. Trimming removed 0 bases from V and 4 bases from J; junction bases left unmatched: 6. CDR3 region: CSARDFTSGTYEQYF. For the CDR3, the DNA is TGCAGTGCTAGAGACTTCACTAGCGGGACATACGAGCAGTACTTC.

This clonotype was observed many times. This sequence joins TRBV27 and TRBJ2-7, with unresolved D. The CDR3 has 15 amino acids. The V and J ends lost 3 bases and 0 bases respectively, with 12 bases between them. Germline lookup yields CDR1 MNHEY and CDR2 SMNVEV (reference sequence). The CDR3 coding sequence is TGTGCCAGCAGTTTGGGCCGTGGCAGCTCCTACGAGCAGTACTTC. This translates into CASSLGRGSSYEQYF.

This clonotype has more than one count but fewer than ten. Sequence at one end of the junction differs from germline and may be a read error. The gene calls are TRBV5-1 and TRBJ2-5; 7 bases align to TRBD1. The CDR3 is made up of 14 amino acids. Germline CDR1 is SGHRS and CDR2 is YFSETQ. The CDR3 region has the DNA TGCGCCAGCAGAACAGGGACAGCCCAAGACACCCAGTACTTC. It translates to CASRTGTAQDTQYF.

The V and J genes are TRBV28 and TRBJ2-3, with TRBD1 matching 8 bases. V lost 3 bases to trimming and J lost 3 bases; unmatched junction nucleotides: 11. This CDR3 comprises 17 residues. Germline CDR1 MDHEN, CDR2 SYDVKM. This chain's CDR3 is CASSFPRQGPVTDTQYF. CDR3 nucleotides: TGTGCCAGCAGTTTTCCCCGACAGGGGCCAGTTACAGATACGCAGTATTTT.

To note about this clonotype: A much larger clone differs by one base, so this may be a read error. This sequence joins TRBV20-1 and TRBJ1-5; 7 nucleotides match TRBD1. The length of the CDR3 is 14 residues. CDR1 and CDR2 from the germline V gene are DFQATT and SNEGSKA (reference sequence). As DNA, the CDR3 is TGCAGTGCAGCCCGACAGGGAAGCAATCCGCCCCAGCATTTT. It codes for CSAARQGSNPPQHF.

The chain uses TRBV9 and TRBJ2-2, with TRBD2 matching over 16 bases. Looked up from germline, CDR1 is SGDLS and CDR2 is YYNGEE. The trim removed 3 bases at V and 7 bases at J, leaving 15 bases unmatched. The CDR3 has 20 amino acids. The chain's CDR3 is CASSAQPGLAGGPSGGELFF. The CDR3 nucleotides are TGTGCCAGCAGCGCTCAACCGGGACTAGCGGGAGGGCCCAGTGGCGGGGAGCTGTTTTTT.

This clonotype was picked up many times. V is TRBV19 and J is TRBJ2-3; no definite D call. CDR1 and CDR2 (germline): LNHDA, SQIVND (reference sequence). This CDR3 spans 12 amino acids. The V end was cut by 8 bases, the J end by 4 bases, with 10 bases between. The CDR3 sequence: CASGPDSDTQYF. The CDR3 nucleotides are TGTGCCAGTGGCCCCGATTCAGATACGCAGTATTTT.

This clonotype was detected ten times or more. This chain links TRBV6-1 with TRBJ1-6; D is perhaps TRBD1 (6 bases). The germline gives CDR1 MNHNS, CDR2 SASEGT. V lost 6 bases to trimming and J lost 7 bases, with 16 bases between them. CDR3 length: 15 residues. CDR3 residues: CASREPGTPNSPLHF. The CDR3 region has the DNA TGTGCCAGCAGGGAACCCGGGACACCAAATTCACCCCTCCACTTT.

The chain carries TRBV29-1 and TRBJ1-5, with D perhaps matching TRBD1 (5 bases). V gave up 3 bases and J gave up 11 bases, with 17 bases separating them. CDR1 and CDR2 (germline): SQVTM, ANQGSEA. The CDR3 covers 13 residues. CDR3 sequence reads: CSVDAGSVETQHF. In nucleotides, the CDR3 is TGCAGCGTTGATGCAGGGAGTGTCGAGACCCAGCATTTT.

This clonotype has a count of ten or more. J is TRBJ1-2 and V is TRBV18; D not certain. CDR3 length equals 13 residues. V was clipped by 3 bases and J by 7 bases, with 12 bases between them. Germline V gene data show CDR1 as KGHSH and CDR2 as LQKENI. CDR3 residues: CASSPVLEGGYTF. The CDR3 DNA sequence: TGTGCCAGCTCACCTGTCTTAGAAGGTGGCTACACCTTC.

This chain uses TRBV6-6 with TRBJ1-3; D ambiguous. With 5 bases removed from V and 0 bases from J, the gap between germline ends came to 17 bases. Germline CDR1 and CDR2: MNHNY and SVGAGI (reference sequence). The CDR3 totals 17 residues. The CDR3 sequence: CASSERARSLSGNTIYF. Here the CDR3 DNA reads TGTGCCAGCAGTGAGAGGGCCAGGAGCCTCTCTGGAAACACCATATATTTT.

This clonotype came up many times. The V gene is TRBV20-1, the J gene TRBJ2-3; 13 positions match TRBD2. V dropped 6 bases and J dropped 4; count of bases not matched to a gene: 4. This CDR3 has 14 amino acids. The V gene's germline CDR1 is DFQATT and CDR2 SNEGSKA (reference sequence). In DNA, the CDR3 is TGCAGTGCCAGACTAGCGGGGGGAGCAGATACGCAGTATTTT. Translated: CSARLAGGADTQYF.

This sequence joins TRBV24-1 and TRBJ1-5, with TRBD1 as a possible D gene (6 bases). CDR1 is KGHDR and CDR2 is SFDVKD in the germline V gene. The CDR3 is 16 amino acids. V gave up 4 bases and J gave up 3 bases, with 15 bases separating them. As DNA, the CDR3 is TGTGCCACCAGTGAGGGAACAGGGACGCCCAATCAGCCCCAGCATTTT. Protein product: CATSEGTGTPNQPQHF.

This clonotype occurred many times. V is TRBV30 and J is TRBJ2-7; D remains ambiguous. Trimming took off 0 bases at V and 5 bases at J, with 5 bases between the two ends. The CDR3 has 11 amino acids. Germline loops: CDR1 GTSNPN, CDR2 SVGIG (reference sequence). The CDR3 here is CAWSVSNEQYF. CDR3 in DNA: TGTGCCTGGAGTGTATCGAACGAGCAGTACTTC.

This clonotype occurred many times. The CDR3, as DNA: TGTGCCAGCAGTCACGGTCAGGGTGGTGCCTATGGCTACACCTTC. Its translation: CASSHGQGGAYGYTF. The chain recombines TRBV6-5 with TRBJ1-2; perhaps TRBD1 as D (5 bases). V was trimmed by 5 bases and J by 4 bases, leaving 17 bases between them. The germline gives CDR1 MNHEY, CDR2 SVGAGI. This CDR3 has 15 residues.